This record concerns one TCR beta chain sequence. As yet, its antigen is unknown. This record belongs to a study of PD-L1 blockade in urothelial cancer. Study summary: About 90% of the 29 patients comprised males who had bladder-origin urothelial cancer.

The CDR3 sequence is 13 residues long. V lost 3 bases, J lost 13 bases, and 18 bases lay in between. From germline, CDR1 is MGHDK and CDR2 SYGVNS. Time point denoted: pretreatment peripheral blood. Study-wide findings and caveats: Sub-median blood TCR clonality before treatment predicted longer survival.

Method: immunoSEQ multiplex PCR; TCRdb's copy keeps in-frame clones and lacks some. The sample holds approximately 47,000 clones, 80% to 85% seen once. The rearrangement joins TRBV25-1 to TRBJ1-2; D is unclear. The TCR comes from a man aged 50 to 59 with urothelial cancer. This material consisted of PBMCs, taken around atezolizumab (anti-PD-L1) treatment. The CDR3 bases are TGTGCCAGCAGTGACCCCGTCGGGTTGAAGATCACCTTC. Translating gives CASSDPVGLKITF.